The next 28 T cell receptor beta chains were all read from a single sample in a study of beta chain features in type 1 diabetes. TCRB transcripts that were expressed got sequenced, as all of the isolated RNA had been reverse transcribed. The table came from immunoSEQ multiplex PCR; TCRdb's copy has only in-frame clones and leaves some out. The sample consists of tens of thousands of clones, approximately 48% of them appearing once. Sequencing was done on a sample of stem cell memory CD4+ T cells from blood. Source of these receptors: a woman aged 25 to 39 in good health.

This clone is a singleton in its sample. The V and J genes are TRBV28 and TRBJ1-5, with 8 bases matching TRBD1. From germline, CDR1 is MDHEN and CDR2 SYDVKM. This CDR3 is 19 amino acids long. After removal of 4 bases from V and 3 bases from J, the junction contained 17 bases not matched to a gene. CDR3 in DNA: TGTGCCAGCAGTTCGGCCTCAGGGGGCGGAATTGTTAACAATCAGCCCCAGCATTTT. Encoded protein: CASSSASGGGIVNNQPQHF.

The chain recombines TRBV5-4 with TRBJ2-1, with 9 bases identical to TRBD1. Trimming cost V 0 bases and J 4 bases; bases outside gene matches: 5. This CDR3 is 16 amino acids long. Germline V lookup: CDR1 SGHNT, CDR2 YYREEE (reference sequence). The CDR3 loop is CASSLGGQGLYNEQFF. The CDR3 DNA follows: TGTGCCAGCAGCTTGGGGGGACAGGGCCTATACAATGAGCAGTTCTTC.

The chain couples TRBV28 to TRBJ1-5; weak D call: TRBD1 (5 bases). The CDR3 is 13 residues long. Germline CDR1 and CDR2: MDHEN and SYDVKM. V lost 3 bases to trimming and J lost 11 bases, with 14 bases between them. For the CDR3, the DNA is TGTGCCAGCAGTTTCGGGGGAATCAGGACCCAGCATTTT. Translated: CASSFGGIRTQHF.

The rearrangement links TRBV30 to TRBJ2-7; 7 bases match TRBD1. The ends lost 0 bases at V and 7 bases at J; junction bases unmatched: 3. The CDR3 is 12 residues long. CDR1 is GTSNPN, CDR2 SVGIG, per germline (reference sequence). CDR3 bases: TGTGCCTGGAGTGTAACAGGGGCAGAGCAGTACTTC. Translating gives CAWSVTGAEQYF.

This clone was seen only a few times. J is TRBJ2-5 and V is TRBV2; TRBD2 matches at 11 bases. V trimming: 7 bases; J trimming: 2 bases; junction bases outside the gene matches: 6. The germline gives CDR1 SNHLY, CDR2 FYNNEI. The CDR3 runs 15 residues. CDR3 sequence: CASIPWTSGQETQYF. The DNA for the CDR3 is TGTGCCAGCATACCATGGACTAGCGGGCAAGAGACCCAGTACTTC.

The chain uses TRBV5-6 and TRBJ2-1, with 12 positions matching TRBD1. V shed 4 bases, J shed 11 bases, and the junction held 7 bases outside the gene matches. Germline CDR1 reads SGHDT; CDR2 reads YYEEEE. The CDR3 has 14 residues. The CDR3 here is CASSLGQGASKQFF. The CDR3 coding sequence is TGTGCCAGCAGCCTGGGACAGGGGGCATCGAAGCAGTTCTTC.

The table lists this clone with a few counts. The junction differs from germline at one of its ends, possibly a read error. V and J are TRBV6-5 and TRBJ2-7; weak D call: TRBD1 (5 bases). This CDR3 is 11 amino acids long. In germline, CDR1 is MNHEY, CDR2 SVGAGI. CDR3 nucleotides: TGTGCCAGCACTTCCCAGGGCCCACCTGTCTTC. Its translation is CASTSQGPPVF.

Remarks on this clone: The junction shows a germline mismatch at one end, possibly a read error. V usage is TRBV7-7 and J usage is TRBJ2-1; 8 bases map to TRBD2. From germline, CDR1 is SSHAT and CDR2 FNYEAQ (reference sequence). The CDR3 has 16 residues. The CDR3 DNA reads as TGTGCTAGCAGCTTGCGGGCGGGAGGTGGTTACAATGAGCAGTTCTTC. Translated, it gives CASSLRAGGGYNEQFF.

CDR3 protein: CASSRNLSRPPSYEQYF. DNA for the CDR3: TGTGCCAGCAGCCGGAACCTCTCTAGACCCCCTTCCTACGAGCAGTACTTC. The chain combines TRBV7-3 with TRBJ2-7; D unclear. Germline assignment: CDR1 SGHTA and CDR2 FQGTGA. Trimming took 5 bases from V and 1 from J, leaving 21 bases between them. This CDR3 has 17 amino acids.

The J gene is TRBJ2-7, the V gene TRBV2; TRBD1 matches 7 bases. The V segment lost 6 bases and the J segment 0 bases; nucleotides outside the gene matches: 5. The CDR3 has 14 amino acids. The germline gives CDR1 SNHLY, CDR2 FYNNEI. CDR3 protein: CASRATGNSYEQYF. As DNA, the CDR3 is TGTGCCAGCAGGGCGACAGGGAACTCCTACGAGCAGTACTTC.

J is TRBJ2-1 and V is TRBV11-3, with D maybe TRBD2 (5 bases). V was cut by 5 bases and J by 0 bases, with 11 bases left in between. Per the germline V gene, CDR1 is SGHNT and CDR2 is YENEEA. The CDR3 covers 15 residues. In nucleotides, the CDR3 is TGTGCCAGCAGCCATATAGCGAGCTCCTACAATGAGCAGTTCTTC. As protein: CASSHIASSYNEQFF. The full variable domain, completed using reference TRBV11-3 and TRBJ2-1, is EAGVVQSPRYKIIEKKQPVAFWCNPISGHNTLYWYLQNLGQGPELLIRYENEEAVDDSQLPKDRFSAERLKGVDSTLKIQPAELGDSAVYLCASSHIASSYNEQFFGPGTRLTVL.

The rearrangement joins TRBV28 to TRBJ2-7; 9 bases align to TRBD2. CDR1 is MDHEN and CDR2 is SYDVKM in the germline V gene. V shed 6 bases, J shed 1 base, and the junction held 7 bases outside the gene matches. CDR3 length equals 15 residues. The CDR3 DNA reads TGTGCCAGCAGCGTAGCGGGAGAGGGATCCTACGAGCAGTACTTC. It is translated as CASSVAGEGSYEQYF. The entire variable domain, with the rest obtained from reference TRBV28 and TRBJ2-7, is as follows: DVKVTQSSRYLVKRTGEKVFLECVQDMDHENMFWYRQDPGLGLRLIYFSYDVKMKEKGDIPEGYSVSREKKERFSLILESASTNQTSMYLCASSVAGEGSYEQYFGPGTRLTVT.

This clone appeared a few times. This chain links TRBV19 with TRBJ1-2; D might be TRBD1 (5 bases). The CDR3 spans 13 residues. Deletions cut 3 bases from V and 4 bases from J, with 9 bases between. CDR1 and CDR2 (germline): LNHDA, SQIVND (reference sequence). The CDR3 nucleotides are TGTGCCAGTAGTATGGACATGCGCTATGGCTACACCTTC. It is translated as CASSMDMRYGYTF.

This clone was observed a single time. The chain joins TRBV7-9 to TRBJ2-1; D may be TRBD1 (6 bases). In germline, CDR1 is SEHNR, CDR2 FQNEAQ (reference sequence). This CDR3 region has 14 residues. V lost 3 bases to trimming and J lost 5 bases, with 11 bases between them. CDR3 sequence reads: CASSFTGLDNEQFF. For the CDR3, the DNA is TGTGCCAGCAGCTTCACAGGGTTGGACAATGAGCAGTTCTTC.

This chain connects TRBV28 to TRBJ1-5; 9 nucleotides agree with TRBD1. CDR3 length: 14 amino acids. Germline assignment: CDR1 MDHEN and CDR2 SYDVKM. V was clipped by 5 bases and J by 7 bases; unmatched bases: 6. The CDR3 sequence: CASSMGQGDQPQHF. The CDR3 nucleotides read TGTGCCAGCAGTATGGGACAGGGTGACCAGCCCCAGCATTTT. Combining the CDR3 with reference TRBV28 and TRBJ1-5 gives the whole variable domain DVKVTQSSRYLVKRTGEKVFLECVQDMDHENMFWYRQDPGLGLRLIYFSYDVKMKEKGDIPEGYSVSREKKERFSLILESASTNQTSMYLCASSMGQGDQPQHFGDGTRLSIL.

J is TRBJ2-7 and V is TRBV7-3; D is perhaps TRBD1 (5 bases). The germline V and J ends were trimmed by 4 bases and 3 bases, with 13 bases remaining between them. Germline lookup yields CDR1 SGHTA and CDR2 FQGTGA. This CDR3 has 14 residues. CDR3 coding DNA: TGTGCCAGCAGCTCCGGACACCCGGTCTACGAGCAGTACTTC. As protein: CASSSGHPVYEQYF. The variable domain in full, with the rest retrieved from reference TRBV7-3 and TRBJ2-7, is GAGVSQTPSNKVTEKGKYVELRCDPISGHTALYWYRQSLGQGPEFLIYFQGTGAADDSGLPNDRFFAVRPEGSVSTLKIQRTERGDSAVYLCASSSGHPVYEQYFGPGTRLTVT.

The V call is TRBV7-2, the J call TRBJ2-5; possible D gene TRBD2, 6 bases. Germline V gene data show CDR1 as SGHTA and CDR2 as FQGNSA. Trimming took off 2 bases at V and 2 bases at J, with 15 bases between the two ends. The CDR3 has 16 residues. This CDR3 reads CASSLFGSGTQETQYF. Written as DNA, the CDR3 is TGTGCCAGCAGCTTATTTGGTAGCGGTACACAAGAGACCCAGTACTTC.

This chain uses TRBV18 with TRBJ2-4, with D perhaps TRBD1 (6 bases). Germline CDR1 and CDR2: KGHSH and LQKENI. The CDR3 consists of 15 residues. V lost 2 bases, J lost 1 base, and 9 bases lay in between. CDR3 sequence reads: CASSPNQGAKNIQYF. CDR3 bases: TGTGCCAGCTCACCAAACCAGGGGGCCAAAAACATTCAGTACTTC.

In this sample, this clone turned up a few times. The chain carries TRBV11-3 and TRBJ2-7; weak D call: TRBD1 (6 bases). Germline CDR1 SGHNT, CDR2 YENEEA. The CDR3 has 15 amino acids. V lost 6 bases, J lost 4 bases, and 19 bases lay in between. The CDR3 spells CASRSEGRGGYEQYF. In nucleotides, the CDR3 is TGTGCCAGCAGATCAGAGGGCAGGGGCGGGTACGAGCAGTACTTC.

The CDR3 is CASSFGAGVSYNEQFF. For the CDR3, the DNA is TGTGCCAGCAGCTTCGGAGCGGGAGTTTCCTACAATGAGCAGTTCTTC. The chain joins TRBV7-3 to TRBJ2-1; TRBD2 agrees at 8 bases. The ends lost 3 bases at V and 1 base at J; junction bases unmatched: 5. Per the germline V gene, CDR1 is SGHTA and CDR2 is FQGTGA. This CDR3 region has 16 residues.

A note on this clone: Germline and junction disagree at one end, which may indicate a read error. This sample also contains other DNA sequences that code for the same CDR3. This chain connects TRBV15 to TRBJ2-7; no clear D. Germline V lookup: CDR1 LNHNV, CDR2 YYDKDF (reference sequence). This CDR3 has 16 amino acids. CDR3 DNA sequence: TGTGCCACCAGCAGAGAGGGCCGGTTCGGCTCCTATGAGCAGTACTTC. Its protein is CATSREGRFGSYEQYF.

The CDR3 sequence is CASSRIKGQGNYGYTF. As DNA, the CDR3 is TGTGCCAGCAGCCGGATAAAAGGACAGGGGAACTATGGCTACACCTTC. V usage is TRBV7-9 and J usage is TRBJ1-2; TRBD1 matches 9 bases. The V and J ends lost 5 bases and 2 bases, in that order; junction bases with no gene match: 9. From germline, CDR1 is SEHNR and CDR2 FQNEAQ (reference sequence). The CDR3 contains 16 residues.

In its sample, this clone was seen a few times. The rearrangement uses TRBV7-3 and TRBJ2-2, with 8 nucleotides matching TRBD2. V dropped 5 bases and J dropped 8; count of bases not matched to a gene: 10. The CDR3 totals 15 residues. Germline V CDR1 and CDR2: SGHTA, FQGTGA. CDR3 in DNA: TGTGCCAGCAGCCCCACTGGGACTAGTACAGGGGAGCTGTTTTTT. Its translation is CASSPTGTSTGELFF.

This clone has a single count. The chain carries TRBV5-4 and TRBJ2-2; 8 bases agree with TRBD2. After removal of 4 bases from V and 0 bases from J, the junction contained 11 bases not matched to a gene. The CDR3 runs to 18 residues. CDR1 and CDR2 from the germline V gene are SGHNT and YYREEE (reference sequence). CDR3 nucleotides: TGTGCCAGCAGCCCTCGTGAGCGGGAGCCCACGAACACCGGGGAGCTGTTTTTT. Its translation is CASSPREREPTNTGELFF.

This clone was counted only a few times. The genes are TRBV5-1 and TRBJ2-2; perhaps TRBD1 as D (5 bases). Germline assignment: CDR1 SGHRS and CDR2 YFSETQ. Between the trimmed V and J ends, which lost 4 bases and 2 bases, there was a span of 15 bases. The CDR3 is 16 amino acids. For the CDR3, the DNA is TGCGCCAGCAGCGAGAGTCAGGGTCTCAACACCGGGGAGCTGTTTTTT. Translation gives CASSESQGLNTGELFF.

The CDR3 DNA follows: TGCGCCAGCAGCCAAGGACCAAGACTAGCGGGACGCTACGAGCAGTACTTC. Its protein product is CASSQGPRLAGRYEQYF. The chain employs TRBV4-3 and TRBJ2-7; 11 positions match TRBD2. Germline V gene lookup returns CDR1 LGHNA and CDR2 YSLEER. The CDR3 is made up of 17 amino acids. The junction had 8 bases not matched to a gene; V was cut back by 1 base and J by 3 bases.

This clone was picked up a small number of times. The V and J genes are TRBV7-3 and TRBJ2-2; D is ambiguous. In germline, CDR1 is SGHTA, CDR2 FQGTGA. Trimming shortened V by 1 base and J by 0 bases, and 6 bases separated the two germline ends. The CDR3 loop spans 15 amino acids. The CDR3 protein is CASSLNGPNTGELFF. CDR3 nucleotides: TGTGCCAGCAGCTTAAATGGCCCGAACACCGGGGAGCTGTTTTTT.

V gene TRBV7-3 combines with J gene TRBJ2-1, with 9 bases lining up with TRBD1. The germline V gene has CDR1 SGHTA and CDR2 FQGTGA. The CDR3 has 14 residues. V lost 5 bases and J lost 6; bases outside the gene matches: 5. In nucleotides, the CDR3 is TGTGCCAGCAGCACCCGGGACAGGGCCAATGAGCAGTTCTTC. Its translation: CASSTRDRANEQFF.